The 27 T cell receptor beta chains given below trace back to one sample, sequenced in a study of cytomegalovirus exposure and HLA in healthy donors. A multiplex PCR was run with 60 Vbeta primers and 13 Jbeta primers. The assay was immunoSEQ multiplex PCR, and TCRdb's table has in-frame clones only and misses some. The table records about 94,000 clones, approximately 80% of them present only once. Material: PBMCs. Every receptor here comes from a human donor in good health.

This sequence joins TRBV5-6 and TRBJ1-5; the match to TRBD1 covers 7 bases. From germline, CDR1 is SGHDT and CDR2 YYEEEE. The CDR3 spans 17 residues. V lost 2 bases to trimming and J lost 3 bases; unmatched junction nucleotides: 11. The CDR3 here is CASSLQTDRYLNQPQHF. The CDR3 DNA reads TGTGCCAGCAGCTTACAGACGGACAGGTACCTCAATCAGCCCCAGCATTTT.

The V and J genes are TRBV9 and TRBJ1-3; 10 bases fit TRBD1. CDR3 length: 14 residues. The germline V gene has CDR1 SGDLS and CDR2 YYNGEE. Trimming took 3 bases from V and 4 from J; bases not matched to a gene: 1. The CDR3 spells CASSAGQGGNTIYF. In nucleotides, the CDR3 is TGTGCCAGCAGCGCGGGACAGGGGGGAAACACCATATATTTT.

The CDR3 DNA follows: TGTGCCAGTAGTGCCGGGACAGGGCGAGAGACCCAGTACTTC. Amino acid sequence: CASSAGTGRETQYF. The V and J genes are TRBV19 and TRBJ2-5, with 9 bases matching TRBD1. V dropped 5 bases and J dropped 4; count of bases not matched to a gene: 5. The germline CDR1 and CDR2 sequences are LNHDA and SQIVND (reference sequence). This CDR3 has 14 residues.

The chain joins TRBV5-1 to TRBJ1-6; TRBD1 matches 11 bases. V trimming: 4 bases; J trimming: 10 bases; junction bases outside the gene matches: 4. This CDR3 is built from 14 residues. Per germline, CDR1 SGHRS and CDR2 YFSETQ. In nucleotides, the CDR3 is TGCGCCAGCAGCCCACGGACAGGGGGCTCACCCCTCCACTTT. Translation gives CASSPRTGGSPLHF.

CDR3 DNA: TGTGCCAGCAGTTTCACGGGAAGCACAGATACGCAGTATTTT. It is translated as CASSFTGSTDTQYF. The rearrangement joins TRBV6-5 to TRBJ2-3, with a tentative D call TRBD2 (5 bases). CDR1 and CDR2 from the germline V gene are MNHEY and SVGAGI. This CDR3 has 14 residues. The V end lost 4 bases, the J end lost 0 bases, and 8 bases lay between the germline ends.

This chain joins TRBV30 and TRBJ2-3, with no clear D. The germline V gene has CDR1 GTSNPN and CDR2 SVGIG (reference sequence). The CDR3 loop spans 13 amino acids. The V and J ends lost 2 bases and 5 bases respectively, with 11 bases between them. The CDR3 loop is CAWSRVTEDTQYF. CDR3 nucleotides: TGTGCCTGGAGTCGAGTTACCGAAGATACGCAGTATTTT.

This chain connects TRBV18 to TRBJ1-4; tentative D call: TRBD1 (5 bases). The CDR3 length is 15 residues. Trimming removed 1 base from V and 5 bases from J, with 11 bases in between. Germline assignment: CDR1 KGHSH and CDR2 LQKENI. The CDR3 DNA is TGTGCCAGCTCACCACGGAGACAGAGAAATGAAAAACTGTTTTTT. It codes for CASSPRRQRNEKLFF.

This sequence joins TRBV19 and TRBJ2-1; TRBD2 matches at 7 bases. This CDR3 is built from 14 residues. Germline V CDR1 and CDR2: LNHDA, SQIVND (reference sequence). With V trimmed by 3 bases and J by 4 bases, 3 bases remained unmatched. The chain's CDR3 is CASSIPGGYNEQFF. The CDR3 DNA reads TGTGCCAGTAGTATCCCGGGGGGATACAATGAGCAGTTCTTC.

The rearrangement links TRBV11-2 to TRBJ2-7, with a tentative D call TRBD2 (6 bases). V gave up 7 bases and J gave up 2 bases, with 24 bases separating them. The CDR3 spans 17 residues. In germline, CDR1 is SGHAT, CDR2 FQNNGV. CDR3 protein: CASTHLTGGRLTYEQYF. CDR3 DNA sequence: TGTGCCAGCACCCATTTAACCGGGGGACGGTTAACCTACGAGCAGTACTTC.

The gene calls are TRBV7-2 and TRBJ1-1; no definite D call. The V end was cut by 3 bases, the J end by 0 bases, with 8 bases between. Germline V gene data show CDR1 as SGHTA and CDR2 as FQGNSA. The CDR3 spans 14 residues. CDR3 bases: TGTGCCAGCAGCTTTGGCCCAATGAACACTGAAGCTTTCTTT. Protein sequence: CASSFGPMNTEAFF.

The genes are TRBV2 and TRBJ1-5; TRBD1 matches 8 bases. V dropped 7 bases and J dropped 1; count of bases not matched to a gene: 6. Germline CDR1 and CDR2: SNHLY and FYNNEI. CDR3 length equals 15 residues. The CDR3 bases are TGTGCCAGCAAAGGACAGGGAGGAAGCAATCAGCCCCAGCATTTT. It translates to CASKGQGGSNQPQHF.

This clone was observed a handful of times. The rearrangement joins TRBV5-1 to TRBJ1-4; D may be TRBD1 (6 bases). CDR3 length equals 13 residues. Trimming left V 5 bases short and J 7 bases short, with 12 bases between. Germline loops: CDR1 SGHRS, CDR2 YFSETQ. The CDR3 here is CASSFPDSEKLFF. Written as DNA, the CDR3 is TGCGCCAGCAGTTTTCCGGACAGTGAAAAACTGTTTTTT. Full variable domain (outside the CDR3, taken from reference TRBV5-1 and TRBJ1-4): KAGVTQTPRYLIKTRGQQVTLSCSPISGHRSVSWYQQTPGQGLQFLFEYFSETQRNKGNFPGRFSGRQFSNSRSEMNVSTLELGDSALYLCASSFPDSEKLFFGSGTQLSVL.

The rearrangement joins TRBV7-3 to TRBJ2-1, with TRBD1 matching over 7 bases. Trimming cost V 5 bases and J 1 base; bases outside gene matches: 5. The V gene's germline CDR1 is SGHTA and CDR2 FQGTGA. The CDR3 spans 15 residues. In DNA form, the CDR3 reads TGTGCCAGCAGCCGACAGGGAGTATCCTACAATGAGCAGTTCTTC. Translated: CASSRQGVSYNEQFF.

V is TRBV30 and J is TRBJ1-3, with D unresolved. Germline-derived CDR1 and CDR2 are GTSNPN and SVGIG (reference sequence). Trimming cost V 4 bases and J 0 bases, with 13 bases left between them. The CDR3 loop spans 15 amino acids. CDR3 sequence: CAWKERTDSGNTIYF. CDR3 nucleotides: TGTGCCTGGAAAGAACGGACTGACTCTGGAAACACCATATATTTT. Filled out from reference TRBV30 and TRBJ1-3, the complete variable domain reads SQTIHQWPATLVQPVGSPLSLECTVEGTSNPNLYWYRQAAGRGLQLLFYSVGIGQISSEVPQNLSASRPQDRQFILSSKKLLLSDSGFYLCAWKERTDSGNTIYFGEGSWLTVV.

The chain links TRBV19 to TRBJ2-3; D is ambiguous. The germline V and J ends were trimmed by 4 bases and 2 bases, with 10 bases remaining between them. This CDR3 comprises 14 residues. From germline, CDR1 is LNHDA and CDR2 SQIVND (reference sequence). The CDR3: CASSRQVFTDTQYF. The CDR3 nucleotides are TGTGCCAGTAGTAGGCAGGTCTTCACAGATACGCAGTATTTT.

The chain couples TRBV7-3 to TRBJ2-2, with 10 bases aligning to TRBD2. Losses at the gene ends were 2 bases for V and 6 bases for J; bases not matched to a gene: 3. CDR1 SGHTA and CDR2 FQGTGA come from the germline V gene. The CDR3 spans 15 residues. The CDR3 is CASSLPGTSAGELFF. The DNA of the CDR3 is TGTGCCAGCAGCTTACCCGGGACTAGCGCCGGGGAGCTGTTTTTT.

This clone appeared once. The CDR3, as DNA: TGTGCCAGCAGCTACCAGACAGGGGAAGGTGAAAAACTGTTTTTT. Translated: CASSYQTGEGEKLFF. The J gene is TRBJ1-4, the V gene TRBV7-2, with 8 bases fitting TRBD1. The V segment lost 4 bases and the J segment 7 bases; nucleotides outside the gene matches: 8. The germline V gene encodes CDR1 SGHTA and CDR2 FQGNSA. CDR3 length equals 15 residues.

The genes are TRBV28 and TRBJ1-1, with TRBD1 identical over 9 bases. The V gene end was trimmed by 4 bases and the J gene end by 5 bases; junction bases not matched to a gene: 5. Germline CDR1 and CDR2: MDHEN and SYDVKM. The CDR3 has 14 residues. The CDR3 reads CASSSTGGWTEAFF. CDR3 DNA: TGTGCCAGCAGTTCCACAGGGGGCTGGACTGAAGCTTTCTTT.

This rearrangement joins TRBV30 to TRBJ2-1; 12 positions match TRBD2. The germline gives CDR1 GTSNPN, CDR2 SVGIG (reference sequence). CDR3 length: 15 amino acids. V lost 0 bases, J lost 6 bases, and 3 bases stayed unmatched. CDR3 sequence: CAWSVGLAGFNEQFF. The CDR3 DNA follows: TGTGCCTGGAGTGTAGGACTAGCGGGGTTCAATGAGCAGTTCTTC.

The rearrangement joins TRBV19 to TRBJ1-1; 7 bases line up with TRBD1. V was pared by 4 bases and J by 2 bases, with 7 bases of the junction left unmatched. Looked up from germline, CDR1 is LNHDA and CDR2 is SQIVND (reference sequence). The CDR3 is 15 amino acids. CDR3 in DNA: TGTGCCAGTAGTACCGAAAGGGGGCAAAACACTGAAGCTTTCTTT. Its protein product is CASSTERGQNTEAFF.

This clone appeared a single time. CDR3 sequence (DNA): TGTGCCAGCAGCCAATGGGACAGGGGCGATGGCTACACCTTC. Translated: CASSQWDRGDGYTF. The rearrangement uses TRBV7-2 and TRBJ1-2; 10 bases are shared with TRBD1. CDR3 size: 14 residues. With 5 bases clipped from V and 6 bases from J, the junction kept 6 bases outside the gene matches. CDR1 is SGHTA and CDR2 is FQGNSA in the germline V gene.

This clone was recorded at least ten times. The rearrangement joins TRBV19 to TRBJ2-5; 8 nucleotides agree with TRBD1. Trimming removed 7 bases from V and 1 base from J; junction bases left unmatched: 11. The CDR3 is 16 residues long. CDR1 and CDR2 (germline): LNHDA, SQIVND (reference sequence). The CDR3 nucleotides are TGTGCCAGTACGGCAGGGGGCCTGGGTTTCCAAGAGACCCAGTACTTC. Translated: CASTAGGLGFQETQYF.

In DNA, the CDR3 is TGCGCCAGCATTTTAGGACTAGCGGGAGTAACTGAGCAGTTCTTC. Its translation is CASILGLAGVTEQFF. The chain employs TRBV10-2 and TRBJ2-1; TRBD2 aligns across 13 bases. The CDR3 is made up of 15 amino acids. Germline lookup yields CDR1 WSHSY and CDR2 SAAADI. V lost 7 bases, J lost 9 bases, and 9 bases stayed unmatched.

The V and J genes are TRBV14 and TRBJ2-5; TRBD1 aligns across 12 bases. There are 15 residues in the CDR3. Germline CDR1 SGHDN, CDR2 FVKESK. V lost 4 bases, J lost 4 bases, and 4 bases stayed unmatched. The CDR3 DNA follows: TGTGCCAGCAGCCCCTGGGACAGGGGGCGAGAGACCCAGTACTTC. Translation: CASSPWDRGRETQYF.

This chain uses TRBV18 with TRBJ1-4, with D perhaps TRBD1 (5 bases). The CDR3 covers 15 residues. Germline CDR1 is KGHSH and CDR2 is LQKENI. V gave up 3 bases and J gave up 0 bases, with 8 bases separating them. In DNA form, the CDR3 reads TGTGCCAGCTCACCCACAGGCGCAACTAATGAAAAACTGTTTTTT. Amino acid sequence: CASSPTGATNEKLFF.

This chain connects TRBV6-5 to TRBJ2-3, with D perhaps matching TRBD2 (5 bases). Germline assignment: CDR1 MNHEY and CDR2 SVGAGI. This CDR3 spans 15 amino acids. V lost 2 bases, J lost 6 bases, and 15 bases lay in between. The CDR3 nucleotides are TGTGCCAGCAGTTACACGGCTATCCAGCGGGATACGCAGTATTTT. Protein: CASSYTAIQRDTQYF.

Only one count was recorded for this clone. At one of its ends the junction is not consistent with the germline gene, which may arise from a read error. This CDR3 reads CASSVGQNQPQHF. The CDR3 nucleotides are TGTGCTAGCAGCGTCGGACAGAATCAGCCCCAGCATTTT. V and J are TRBV7-7 and TRBJ1-5, with a tentative D call TRBD1 (6 bases). CDR3 length equals 13 residues. Germline loops: CDR1 SSHAT, CDR2 FNYEAQ (reference sequence).